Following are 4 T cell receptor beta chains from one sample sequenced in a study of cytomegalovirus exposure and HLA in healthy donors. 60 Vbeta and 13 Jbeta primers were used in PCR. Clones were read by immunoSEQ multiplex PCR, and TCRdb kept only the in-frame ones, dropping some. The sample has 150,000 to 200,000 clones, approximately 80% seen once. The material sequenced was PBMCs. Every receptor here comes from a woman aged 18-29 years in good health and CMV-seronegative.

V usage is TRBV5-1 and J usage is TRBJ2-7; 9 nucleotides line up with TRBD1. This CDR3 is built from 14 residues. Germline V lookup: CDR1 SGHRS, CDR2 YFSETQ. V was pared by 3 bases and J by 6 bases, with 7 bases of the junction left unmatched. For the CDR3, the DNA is TGCGCCAGCAGCTCAACACAGGGGGCTACCGAGCAGTACTTC. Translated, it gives CASSSTQGATEQYF.

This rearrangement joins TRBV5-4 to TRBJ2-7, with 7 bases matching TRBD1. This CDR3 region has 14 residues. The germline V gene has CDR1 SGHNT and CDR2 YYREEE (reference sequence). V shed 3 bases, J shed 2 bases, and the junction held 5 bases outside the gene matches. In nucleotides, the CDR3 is TGTGCCAGCAGCTGGGACAGAGGGCCCTACGAGCAGTACTTC. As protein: CASSWDRGPYEQYF.

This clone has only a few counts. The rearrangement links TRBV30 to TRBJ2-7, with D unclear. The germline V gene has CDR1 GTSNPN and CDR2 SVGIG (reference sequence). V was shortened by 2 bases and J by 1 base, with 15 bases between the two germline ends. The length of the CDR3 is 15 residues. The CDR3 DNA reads TGTGCCTGGAGTCAGGAACCCGCCGAGTCCTACGAGCAGTACTTC. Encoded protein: CAWSQEPAESYEQYF.

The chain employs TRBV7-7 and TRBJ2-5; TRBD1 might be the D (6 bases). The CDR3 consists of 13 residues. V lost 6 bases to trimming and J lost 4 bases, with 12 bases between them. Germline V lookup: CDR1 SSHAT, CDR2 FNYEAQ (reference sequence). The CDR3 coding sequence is TGTGCCAGCAGTATCCAGGGGCTAGAGACCCAGTACTTC. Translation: CASSIQGLETQYF. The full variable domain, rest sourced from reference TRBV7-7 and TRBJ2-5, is GAGVSQSPRYKVTKRGQDVTLRCDPISSHATLYWYQQALGQGPEFLTYFNYEAQPDKSGLPSDRFSAERPEGSISTLTIQRTEQRDSAMYRCASSIQGLETQYFGPGTRLLVL.